The entry below describes one T cell receptor beta chain. What it binds is unknown. This sample was included in a study of beta chain features in type 1 diabetes. About the study: When patients were set against healthy donors, age, gender and cell yields were similar.

Study-wide results and limits: There was a moderate but significant shortening of TCRB CDR3s in all four CD4+ subsets of Type 1 diabetes patients. Naive, central memory and Treg TCRB repertoires seemed to resemble each other more closely in patients than they did in healthy donors.

cDNA synthesis used the whole RNA isolate, giving expressed TCRB sequences. Assay used: immunoSEQ multiplex PCR; TCRdb lists only in-frame clones, some missing. The sample carries hundreds of thousands of clones, around 65% recorded once. Between the trimmed V and J ends, which lost 7 bases and 2 bases, there was a span of 21 bases. Germline CDR1 and CDR2: SGHTA and FQGNSA. This CDR3 has 16 amino acids. The sample was naive CD4+ T cells from blood. The sequence was collected from a man aged 25 to 40 in good health. V and J are TRBV7-2 and TRBJ2-7; no definite D call. Here the CDR3 DNA reads TGTGCCAGCACCCCACTGCTGGCCGTAGGTACCTACGAGCAGTACTTC. Translating it yields CASTPLLAVGTYEQYF. Combining the CDR3 with reference TRBV7-2 and TRBJ2-7 gives the whole variable domain GAGVSQSPSNKVTEKGKDVELRCDPISGHTALYWYRQSLGQGLEFLIYFQGNSAPDKSGLPSDRFSAERTGGSVSTLTIQRTQQEDSAVYLCASTPLLAVGTYEQYFGPGTRLTVT.